This TCR beta chain was obtained from a study of T cells in Graves' hyperthyroidism and ophthalmopathy. Uncontrolled infection, other autoimmune disease, pregnancy or lactation disqualified patients from enrolment. Based on clinical symptoms, serum thyroxine and TRAb, thyroid ultrasound and orbital computed tomography, diagnoses were reached. Points from the study as a whole: Most expanded thyroid clonotypes above 0.001 also appeared in blood.

Amplified TCR beta CDR3 regions derived from RNA transcripts. TCR CDR3 underwent first-round RT-PCR with the HTBI primer set. One entry per CDR3 protein results from TCRdb running MiXCR on the multiplex PCR reads. The top ten hold around a third of the sample, which has about 640,000 distinct CDR3 sequences, around 21% seen once. The table lists this clonotype with a few counts. Its antigen is still unknown. The sequenced sample consisted of blood. The clonotype originates from a man aged 30 to 45 with Graves' ophthalmopathy.

The CDR3 region has the DNA TGCGCCAGCAGCTTGGTACCCTCCGGGGTTATGAACACTGAAGCTTTCTTT. Protein: CASSLVPSGVMNTEAFF. The rearrangement joins TRBV5-1 to TRBJ1-1; D is ambiguous. V was cut by 0 bases and J by 0 bases, with 15 bases left in between. This CDR3 region has 17 residues. CDR1 and CDR2 from the germline V gene are SGHRS and YFSETQ.